One T cell receptor beta chain is described in this entry. What it binds is not known. This sample stems from a study of OX40 agonist ivuxolimab in advanced cancers. Study-wide results and limits: Also showing low normalized T-cell clonal expansion were some of the nonresponders.

Per germline, CDR1 SEHNR and CDR2 FQNEAQ (reference sequence). The CDR3 totals 11 residues. V was trimmed by 5 bases and J by 5 bases, leaving 4 bases between them. Profiled with immunoSEQ multiplex PCR; TCRdb holds only in-frame clones, not every one. The sample shows tens of thousands of clones, approximately 80% of them seen only once. The sequence came from an adult with an advanced solid tumor such as melanoma, head and neck, liver or kidney cancer. This material consisted of CD4+ or CD8+ T cells sorted from blood, taken in a trial of the OX40 agonist ivuxolimab. The chain joins TRBV7-9 to TRBJ1-3; D is ambiguous. Here the CDR3 reads CASSMRNTIYF. As DNA, the CDR3 is TGTGCCAGCAGCATGAGAAACACCATATATTTT.